This entry features one T cell receptor (beta chain) sequence. TCRdb reanalysed the PCR reads using MiXCR and keeps one entry per CDR3 protein. The data show under 650,000 distinct CDR3 sequences, with just under 20% seen just once and around 0.9% held by the top ten. There are 14 residues in the CDR3. The V and J ends lost 2 bases and 3 bases respectively, with 11 bases between them. Germline V gives CDR1 MNHEY, CDR2 SMNVEV (reference sequence). This sample was included in a study of molecular identifiers for immune sequencing clone quantification. The rearrangement uses TRBV27 and TRBJ2-7; possible D gene TRBD2, 5 bases. The sequence was collected from a human donor in good health. Some libraries in this study had Jurkat cell RNA spiked in. The specimen was naive CD8+ T cells from blood, with Jurkat cell RNA spiked in. Sample subset: FACS-sorted CD8+CD4-CCR7+CD45RA+ naive T cells. Written as DNA, the CDR3 is TGTGCCAGCAGTTTAACATTCGGGGTCTACGAGCAGTACTTC. Translated, it gives CASSLTFGVYEQYF.